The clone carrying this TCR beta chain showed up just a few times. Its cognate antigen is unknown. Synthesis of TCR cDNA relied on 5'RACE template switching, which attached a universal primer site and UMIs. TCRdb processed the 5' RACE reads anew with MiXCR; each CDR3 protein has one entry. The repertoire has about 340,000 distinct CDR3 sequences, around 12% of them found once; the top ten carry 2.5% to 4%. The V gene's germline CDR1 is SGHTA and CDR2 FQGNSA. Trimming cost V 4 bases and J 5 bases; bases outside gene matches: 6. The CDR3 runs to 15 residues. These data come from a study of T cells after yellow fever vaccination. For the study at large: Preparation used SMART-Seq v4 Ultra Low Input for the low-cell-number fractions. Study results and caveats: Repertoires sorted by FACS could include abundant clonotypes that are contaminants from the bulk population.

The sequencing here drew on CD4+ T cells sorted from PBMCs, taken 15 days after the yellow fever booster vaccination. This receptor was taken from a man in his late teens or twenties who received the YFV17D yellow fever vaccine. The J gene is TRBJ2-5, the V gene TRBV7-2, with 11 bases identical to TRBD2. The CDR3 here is CASSSLAGGWETQYF. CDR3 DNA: TGTGCCAGCAGCTCGCTAGCGGGGGGATGGGAGACCCAGTACTTC.